This T cell receptor (beta chain) is from a study of shared clonotypes between healthy human individuals. Genomic DNA belonging to each subset was distributed in equal measure over several immunoSEQ plates. The data were produced by immunoSEQ multiplex PCR, yet TCRdb's version contains in-frame clones alone and is incomplete. The table includes some 2.3 million clones, 93% detected once. Partitioning of CD4+ cells yielded a CD45RA+ naive subset and a CD45RA-negative memory subset. Between the trimmed V and J ends, which lost 4 bases and 5 bases, there was a span of 12 bases. CDR3 length: 13 residues. The germline gives CDR1 MDHEN, CDR2 SYDVKM.

The V and J genes are TRBV28 and TRBJ2-7; possibly TRBD1 for D (5 bases). The sequence derives from a man between 18 and 29 years old in good health. Some clones in this sample may be carry-over from other donors' samples. Sequencing was carried out using naive CD4+ T cells from PBMCs. As to subset: CD45RA+ positively selected. In DNA form, the CDR3 reads TGTGCCAGCAGTTCACCGGACAAACACGAGCAGTACTTC. It yields the protein CASSSPDKHEQYF.